This T cell receptor beta chain was sequenced for a study of cytomegalovirus exposure and HLA in healthy donors. Notes on the study in general: Some V segments could not be told apart, so they were left out, TRBV6-2 and TRBV6-3 among them. Several of the most significant clusters appeared linked to common viral pathogens, based on a later analysis.

With regard to this clone: The antigen is not known. The identical CDR3 is also encoded by other nucleotide sequences in the sample.

The PCR used 60 Vbeta and 13 Jbeta primers. This table comes from immunoSEQ multiplex PCR, and its TCRdb copy is limited to in-frame clones, with some not included. The sample shows some 140,000 clones, approximately 80% of them seen only once. CDR1 and CDR2 from the germline V gene are WNHNN and SYGVQD (reference sequence). V gave up 3 bases and J gave up 3 bases, with 9 bases separating them. The CDR3 extends over 13 amino acids. V and J are TRBV10-1 and TRBJ2-7; tentatively, D is TRBD1 (6 bases). Material for sequencing was PBMCs. This TCR was sampled from a man aged 25-45 years in good health and CMV-seropositive. The chain's CDR3 is CASSDGDNYEQYF. Here the CDR3 DNA reads TGCGCCAGCAGTGATGGGGACAACTACGAGCAGTACTTC.